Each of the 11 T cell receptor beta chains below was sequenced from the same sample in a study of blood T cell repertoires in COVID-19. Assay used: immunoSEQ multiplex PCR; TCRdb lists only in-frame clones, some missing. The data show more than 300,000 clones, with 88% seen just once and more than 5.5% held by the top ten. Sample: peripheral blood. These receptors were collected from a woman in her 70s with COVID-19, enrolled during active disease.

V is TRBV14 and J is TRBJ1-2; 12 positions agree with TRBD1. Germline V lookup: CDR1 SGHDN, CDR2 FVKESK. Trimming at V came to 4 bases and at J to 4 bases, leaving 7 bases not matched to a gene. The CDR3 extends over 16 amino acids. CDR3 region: CASSRTGQGAVYGYTF. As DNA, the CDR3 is TGTGCCAGCAGCCGAACGGGACAGGGGGCAGTCTATGGCTACACCTTC.

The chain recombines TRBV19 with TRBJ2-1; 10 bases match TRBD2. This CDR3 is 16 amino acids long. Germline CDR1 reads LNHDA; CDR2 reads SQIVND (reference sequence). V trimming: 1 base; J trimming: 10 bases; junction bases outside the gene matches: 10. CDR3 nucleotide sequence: TGTGCCAGTAGTATAGTGTTTAGCGGGGGGAATCGAGAGCAGTTCTTC. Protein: CASSIVFSGGNREQFF.

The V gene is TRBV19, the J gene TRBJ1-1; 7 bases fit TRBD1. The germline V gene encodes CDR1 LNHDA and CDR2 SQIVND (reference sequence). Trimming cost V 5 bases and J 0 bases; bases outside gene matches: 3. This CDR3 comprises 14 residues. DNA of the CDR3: TGTGCCAGTAGTCTACAGGGGCTGAACACTGAAGCTTTCTTT. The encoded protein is CASSLQGLNTEAFF.

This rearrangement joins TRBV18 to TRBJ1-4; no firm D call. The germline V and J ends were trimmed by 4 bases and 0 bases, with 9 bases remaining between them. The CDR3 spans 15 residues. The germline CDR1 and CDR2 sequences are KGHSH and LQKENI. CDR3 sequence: CASSRATSTNEKLFF. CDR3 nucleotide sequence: TGTGCCAGCTCACGGGCGACATCAACTAATGAAAAACTGTTTTTT. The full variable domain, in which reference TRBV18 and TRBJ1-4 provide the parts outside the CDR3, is NAGVMQNPRHLVRRRGQEARLRCSPMKGHSHVYWYRQLPEEGLKFMVYLQKENIIDESGMPKERFSAEFPKEGPSILRIQQVVRGDSAAYFCASSRATSTNEKLFFGSGTQLSVL.

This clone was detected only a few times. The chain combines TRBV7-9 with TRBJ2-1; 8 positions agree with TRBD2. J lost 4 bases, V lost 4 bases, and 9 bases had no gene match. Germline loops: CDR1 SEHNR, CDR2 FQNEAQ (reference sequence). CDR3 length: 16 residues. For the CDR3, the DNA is TGTGCCAGCAGCTCCATTGGCAGCGGGGGTTACAATGAGCAGTTCTTC. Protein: CASSSIGSGGYNEQFF.

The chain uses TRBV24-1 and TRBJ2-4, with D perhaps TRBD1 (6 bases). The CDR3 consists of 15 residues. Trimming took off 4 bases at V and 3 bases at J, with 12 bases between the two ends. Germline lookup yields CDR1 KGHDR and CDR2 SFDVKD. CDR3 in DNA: TGTGCCACCAGTGACGCGGAAGGGGGCAAAAACATTCAGTACTTC. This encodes CATSDAEGGKNIQYF.

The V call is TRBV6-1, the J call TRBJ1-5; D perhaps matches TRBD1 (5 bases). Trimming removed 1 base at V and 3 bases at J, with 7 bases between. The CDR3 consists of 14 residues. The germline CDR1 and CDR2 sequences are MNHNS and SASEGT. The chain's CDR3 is CASSEVQVNQPQHF. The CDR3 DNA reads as TGTGCCAGCAGTGAAGTACAGGTCAATCAGCCCCAGCATTTT.

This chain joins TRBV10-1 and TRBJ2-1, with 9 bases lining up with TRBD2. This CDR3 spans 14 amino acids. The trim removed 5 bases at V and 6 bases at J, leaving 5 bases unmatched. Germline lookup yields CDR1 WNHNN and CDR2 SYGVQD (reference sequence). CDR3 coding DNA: TGCGCCAGCAGTCAGCGGGGGGAACGCAATGAGCAGTTCTTC. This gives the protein CASSQRGERNEQFF.

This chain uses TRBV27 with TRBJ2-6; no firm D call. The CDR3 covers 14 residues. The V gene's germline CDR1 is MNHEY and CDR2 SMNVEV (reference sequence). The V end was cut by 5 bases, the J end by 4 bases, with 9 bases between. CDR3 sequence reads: CASSVELGANVLTF. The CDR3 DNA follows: TGTGCCAGCAGTGTGGAGCTGGGGGCCAACGTCCTGACTTTC.

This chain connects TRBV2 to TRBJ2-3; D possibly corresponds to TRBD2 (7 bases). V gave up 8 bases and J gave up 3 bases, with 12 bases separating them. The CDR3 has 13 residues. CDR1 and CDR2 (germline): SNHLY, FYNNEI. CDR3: CASGGAGTDTQYF. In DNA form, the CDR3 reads TGTGCCAGCGGGGGGGCTGGAACAGATACGCAGTATTTT.

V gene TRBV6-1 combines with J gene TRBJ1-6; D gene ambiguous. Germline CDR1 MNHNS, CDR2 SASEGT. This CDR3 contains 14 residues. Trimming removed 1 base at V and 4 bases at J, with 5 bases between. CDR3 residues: CASSEVEYNSPLHF. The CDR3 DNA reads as TGTGCCAGCAGTGAAGTAGAGTATAATTCACCCCTCCACTTT.